This record covers a single TCR beta chain. Its cognate antigen has yet to be identified. Base qualities are not provided; no much larger clone lies one nucleotide away. The germline V gene encodes CDR1 MDHEN and CDR2 SYDVKM. The CDR3 measures 12 amino acids from cysteine to phenylalanine. Only the CDR3 portion is preserved as DNA: 36 bases, with reading frame beginning at the first base. V drops 7 bases and J drops 4 bases, leaving 8 bases in between. Participants in the prospective study were enrolled through a virtual design, were aged about 18 to 100 years, and lived in roughly 26 United States geographic areas. In the prospective study, participants were assigned to cohorts based on the clinical history participants reported in a screening survey and a study questionnaire. Each participant in the prospective study had whole blood, serum and a nasopharyngeal or oropharyngeal swab collected by mobile phlebotomists. Over a roughly two-month period, participants in the prospective study had the option of providing additional blood draws and questionnaires. Prospective study blood samples were shipped either frozen or at room temperature before DNA extraction.

The sample comes from a study of blood T cell repertoires in COVID-19 (dated by TCRdb to the early 2020s). Background on the whole study: Samples covering the acute and convalescent phases of COVID-19 were provided by collaborators in the United States, Italy and Spain. HLA class I and class II types, where available, came from metadata supplied by the sample provider rather than from assay-based typing. The sample metadata nearly always contained a de-identified subject ID, COVID-19 status, age in years and sex. A freely available public database, intended as a resource for researchers studying the immune response to SARS-CoV-2, is where the repertoires were released. The dataset comprised deeply sampled blood TCRbeta repertoires from subjects exposed to, actively infected with, or recovered from COVID-19. Samples were obtained from the ongoing ImmuneRACE study (first 160 participants) and from approximately 1,200 subjects provided by 6 global collaborators. The prospective study material was composed of cDNA or gDNA derived from T cells, B-cell-depleted T cells, or PBMCs.

The immunoSEQ Assay, a bias-controlled multiplex PCR, was used to amplify TCRbeta CDR3 regions from genomic DNA. The paper's data handling went like this. Nucleated cell counts per sample were estimated from amplification of reference gene primers within the assay. Sequence reads were collapsed and filtered to measure the absolute abundance of every unique TCRbeta CDR3 rearrangement. For each sample, productive Simpson clonality was calculated by taking the square root of Simpson's diversity index across productive rearrangements. Sourced from immuneACCESS, this table was stored by TCRdb with only in-frame sequences that have V and J called. A share of the clones is absent; for the studies checked, an unresolved V gene accounts for under half, and the remainder has no known explanation. V and J calls and clone size follow that table, whereas D and trimming were derived from the DNA. The sample has about 200,000 clones on record, around 85% of them singletons. The top ten constitute 3.5% to 4% of the sample.

The paper's findings and limits, for the study overall: The quantity of clinical and demographic metadata differed by source and by participant and was supplied without curation.

The sequencing input was PBMCs or T cells enriched from blood (not recorded which). This TCR was recovered from a woman in her 40s with acute COVID-19. The rearrangement joined TRBV28 to TRBJ1-5, with the D gene uncertain. The DNA sequence is TGTGCCAGCACCTCAGAAAATCAGCCCCAGCATTTT. Its amino acids are CASTSENQPQHF.